The T cell receptor beta chain under discussion was sequenced for a study of blood T cell repertoires in COVID-19. Whole-study context: PBMCs, B-cell-depleted T cells, or T cells were the source of the cDNA or gDNA that made up the material.

As originally analysed: Amplification of reference gene primers was used by the study to estimate nucleated cell counts. Generated by immunoSEQ multiplex PCR, the TCRdb table keeps only in-frame clones and is missing some. V and J calls and clone size are copied from that table; D and trimming were computed from the DNA. Found here are roughly 290,000 clones, roughly 86% of them singletons; the top ten hold less than 2.5%. The CDR3 is made up of 16 amino acids. Trimming removed 2 bases from V and 7 bases from J; junction bases left unmatched: 6. The sequence was collected from a woman aged 30 to 39 who had recovered from COVID-19. The chain joins TRBV23-1 to TRBJ1-6; TRBD1 matches at 9 bases. TRBV23-1 is identified as an open reading frame with a role that is uncertain. Material: peripheral blood. In nucleotides, the CDR3 is TGCGCCAGCAGTCAAAGTGGACAGGGGCCGAATTCACCCCTCCACTTT. Amino acids: CASSQSGQGPNSPLHF.